Sequencing of this T cell receptor (beta chain) was carried out in a study of blood T cell repertoires in COVID-19. For the study at large: Samples of COVID-19 (acute and convalescent) were obtained from the United States, Italy and Spain. T cells, B-cell-depleted T cells, or PBMCs supplied cDNA or gDNA.

Original processing methods: By means of reference gene primer amplification, nucleated cell counts were estimated. The table came from immunoSEQ multiplex PCR; TCRdb's copy has only in-frame clones and leaves some out. The V and J calls and clone size are taken from that table; D and trimming were inferred from the DNA. The sample includes 95,000 to 150,000 clones, about four fifths of them seen just once. This CDR3 is built from 13 residues. Germline CDR1 is SGHNT and CDR2 is YYREEE (reference sequence). V gave up 1 base and J gave up 7 bases, with 11 bases separating them. J is TRBJ1-2 and V is TRBV5-4; D remains ambiguous. This receptor was taken from a man between 65 and 85 years old with acute or convalescent COVID-19. The sequenced sample consisted of peripheral blood. As DNA, the CDR3 is TGTGCCAGCAGCTTGCGAGGAACTGCTGGCTACACCTTC. Translation: CASSLRGTAGYTF.